This paragraph reports one T cell receptor beta chain. This sample is drawn from a study of T cell repertoires in cytomegalovirus infection. The CDR3 sequence is 13 residues long. Trimming stripped 8 bases from V and 0 bases from J, with 7 bases between. Germline loops: CDR1 MNHEY, CDR2 SVGAGI. TCRdb reanalysed the reads using MiXCR and keeps one entry per CDR3 protein. The sample records about 400,000 distinct CDR3 sequences, about a sixth being singletons. Source material: PBMCs. The gene calls are TRBV6-5 and TRBJ1-4; no clear D gene. This TCR came from a human donor in good health (CMV status not recorded). Some clones in this sample may be carry-over from other donors' samples. The CDR3 nucleotides read TGTGCCAGCGGCACAACAACTAATGAAAAACTGTTTTTT. Translated: CASGTTTNEKLFF.